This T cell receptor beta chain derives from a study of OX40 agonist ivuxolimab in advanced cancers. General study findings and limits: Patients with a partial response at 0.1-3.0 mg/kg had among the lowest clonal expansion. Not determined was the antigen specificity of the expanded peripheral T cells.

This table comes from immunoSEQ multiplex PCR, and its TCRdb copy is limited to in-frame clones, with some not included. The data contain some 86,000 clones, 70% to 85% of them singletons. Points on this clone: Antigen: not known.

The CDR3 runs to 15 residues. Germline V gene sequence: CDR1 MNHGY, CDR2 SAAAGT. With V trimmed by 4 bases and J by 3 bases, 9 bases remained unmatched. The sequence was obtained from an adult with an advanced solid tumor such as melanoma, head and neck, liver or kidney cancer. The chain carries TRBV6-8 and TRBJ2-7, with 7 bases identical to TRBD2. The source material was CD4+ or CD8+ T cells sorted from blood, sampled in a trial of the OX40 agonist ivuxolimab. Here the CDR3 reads CASSSIRLADYEQYF. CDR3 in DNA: TGTGCCAGCAGTTCTATCCGACTAGCTGACTACGAGCAGTACTTC.